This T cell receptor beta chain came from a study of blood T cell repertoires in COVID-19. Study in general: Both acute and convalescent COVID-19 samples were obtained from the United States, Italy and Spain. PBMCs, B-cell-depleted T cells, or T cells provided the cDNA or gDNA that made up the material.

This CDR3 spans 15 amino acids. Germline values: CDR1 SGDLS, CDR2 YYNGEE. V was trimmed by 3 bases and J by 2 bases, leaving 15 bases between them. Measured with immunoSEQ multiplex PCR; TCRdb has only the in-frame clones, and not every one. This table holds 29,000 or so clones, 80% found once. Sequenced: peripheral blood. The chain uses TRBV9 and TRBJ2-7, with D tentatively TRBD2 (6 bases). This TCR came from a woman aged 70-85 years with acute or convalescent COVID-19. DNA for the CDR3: TGTGCCAGCAGCGCCTCGGGAGCTTCAGCCTACGAGCAGTACTTC. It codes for CASSASGASAYEQYF.